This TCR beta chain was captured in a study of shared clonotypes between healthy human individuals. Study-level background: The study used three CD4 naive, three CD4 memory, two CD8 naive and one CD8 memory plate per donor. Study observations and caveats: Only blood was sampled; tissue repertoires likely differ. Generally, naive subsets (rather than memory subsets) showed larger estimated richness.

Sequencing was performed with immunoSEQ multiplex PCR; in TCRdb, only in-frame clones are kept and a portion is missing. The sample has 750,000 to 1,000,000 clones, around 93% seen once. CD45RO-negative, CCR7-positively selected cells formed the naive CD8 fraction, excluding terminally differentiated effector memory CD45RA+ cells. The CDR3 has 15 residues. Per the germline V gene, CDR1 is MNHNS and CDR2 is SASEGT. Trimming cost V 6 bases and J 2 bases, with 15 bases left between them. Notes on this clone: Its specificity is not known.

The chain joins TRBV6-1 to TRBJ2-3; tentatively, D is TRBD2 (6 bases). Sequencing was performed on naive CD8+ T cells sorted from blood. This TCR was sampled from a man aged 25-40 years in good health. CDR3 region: CASRFGSGATDTQYF. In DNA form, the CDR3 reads TGTGCCAGCAGATTCGGTAGCGGAGCCACAGATACGCAGTATTTT.